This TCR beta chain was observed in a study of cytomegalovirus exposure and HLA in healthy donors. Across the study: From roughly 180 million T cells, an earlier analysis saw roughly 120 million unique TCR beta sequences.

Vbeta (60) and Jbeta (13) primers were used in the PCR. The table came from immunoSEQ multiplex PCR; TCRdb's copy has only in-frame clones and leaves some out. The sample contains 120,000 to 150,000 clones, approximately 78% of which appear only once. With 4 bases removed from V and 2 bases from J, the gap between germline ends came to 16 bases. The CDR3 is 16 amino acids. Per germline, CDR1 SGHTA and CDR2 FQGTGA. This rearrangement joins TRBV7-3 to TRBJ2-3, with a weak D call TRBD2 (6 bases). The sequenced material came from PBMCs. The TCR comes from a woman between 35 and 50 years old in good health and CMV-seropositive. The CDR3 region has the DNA TGTGCCAGCAGCTCCCTCTCTAGCGCTTCCACAGATACGCAGTATTTT. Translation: CASSSLSSASTDTQYF. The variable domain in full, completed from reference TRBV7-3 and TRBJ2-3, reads GAGVSQTPSNKVTEKGKYVELRCDPISGHTALYWYRQSLGQGPEFLIYFQGTGAADDSGLPNDRFFAVRPEGSVSTLKIQRTERGDSAVYLCASSSLSSASTDTQYFGPGTRLTVL.